This T cell receptor (beta chain) is from a study of molecular identifiers for immune sequencing clone quantification. The V gene's germline CDR1 is DFQATT and CDR2 SNEGSKA (reference sequence). The CDR3 loop spans 17 amino acids. Trimming stripped 5 bases from V and 2 bases from J, with 25 bases between. MiXCR, applied by TCRdb to the PCR reads, yields one record per CDR3 protein. The sample has 35,000 to 45,000 distinct CDR3 sequences; 19% are singletons. The V gene is TRBV20-1, the J gene TRBJ2-7; D may be TRBD2 (5 bases). This clonotype was obtained from a human donor in good health. Some libraries in this study had Jurkat cell RNA spiked in. The specimen was naive CD8+ T cells from blood, with Jurkat cell RNA spiked in. Indicated subset: FACS-sorted CD8+CD4-CCR7+CD45RA+ naive T cells. For the CDR3, the DNA is TGCAGTGCTTCTGGAGGTAGAACCCCACGCCGCCCCTACGAGCAGTACTTC. It yields the protein CSASGGRTPRRPYEQYF.